This T cell receptor (beta chain) is drawn from a study of yellow fever vaccine responses in identical twins listed by TCRdb under 2018. Broadly, across the study: Focusing on identical twins, the study followed the T cell clones that responded to the vaccine, and did so with precision.

What the study reported, not specific to this receptor: According to the authors, the vaccine-induced T cell response in identical twins seemed to be partly convergent and partly specific to each individual.

From the cysteine through the phenylalanine, the CDR3 covers 13 amino acids. The CDR3 DNA has 39 bases and is translated from base 1. Trimming at the junction amounts to 5 bases on V and 2 bases on J, and the germline ends lie 10 bases apart. In the germline V gene (reference sequence), CDR1 corresponds to DFQATT and CDR2 to SNEGSKA. To prepare the library, RT-PCR was applied. The sequencing machine was an Illumina HiSeq 2500. TCRdb took the public reads, trimmed them with fastp at Q25, ran MiXCR for clone calling and kept in-frame beta chains. Identical CDR3 proteins give one entry, which carries the most common genes and DNA. This sample has 30,000 to 40,000 distinct CDR3 sequences in its table, and 60% of those were observed once. The biggest ten clones account for roughly 4.7% of the sample. About this clonotype: The antigen it recognizes is unknown. Per-nucleotide qualities are absent, and no much larger clonotype sits a single base away.

In this chain, TRBV20-1 is recombined with TRBJ1-3, with no confidently assigned D gene. The starting material was T cells from blood (PBMCs), unsorted or a sorted subset (not recorded which), obtained before or after yellow fever vaccination (not recorded which). This receptor was obtained from a woman between 18 and 29 years old who received the yellow fever vaccine. Donor details come from another sample of the same person, matched by shared clones. The nucleotide sequence is given as TGCAGTGCTTTGAAGCATACTGGAAACACCATATATTTT. This codes for CSALKHTGNTIYF.